This TCR beta chain came from a study of blood T cell repertoires in COVID-19. The wider study: From the United States, Italy and Spain came samples of acute and convalescent COVID-19. The analysed material was cDNA or gDNA that came from T cells, B-cell-depleted T cells, or PBMCs.

Produced via immunoSEQ multiplex PCR; TCRdb's table is partial and in-frame only. This sample has 250,000 to 350,000 clones, with 84% found just once. This clone came up a few times. The CDR3 sequence is 16 residues long. In germline, CDR1 is MGHRA, CDR2 YSYEKL. V was cut by 0 bases and J by 0 bases, with 9 bases left in between. The sample taken for sequencing was peripheral blood. This TCR was sampled from a human donor with COVID-19, enrolled during active disease. The donor label of this sample is uncertain. This chain connects TRBV4-1 to TRBJ1-3; perhaps TRBD1 as D (5 bases). This chain's CDR3 is CASSQEQDLSGNTIYF. CDR3 DNA sequence: TGCGCCAGCAGCCAAGAACAGGACCTCTCTGGAAACACCATATATTTT.